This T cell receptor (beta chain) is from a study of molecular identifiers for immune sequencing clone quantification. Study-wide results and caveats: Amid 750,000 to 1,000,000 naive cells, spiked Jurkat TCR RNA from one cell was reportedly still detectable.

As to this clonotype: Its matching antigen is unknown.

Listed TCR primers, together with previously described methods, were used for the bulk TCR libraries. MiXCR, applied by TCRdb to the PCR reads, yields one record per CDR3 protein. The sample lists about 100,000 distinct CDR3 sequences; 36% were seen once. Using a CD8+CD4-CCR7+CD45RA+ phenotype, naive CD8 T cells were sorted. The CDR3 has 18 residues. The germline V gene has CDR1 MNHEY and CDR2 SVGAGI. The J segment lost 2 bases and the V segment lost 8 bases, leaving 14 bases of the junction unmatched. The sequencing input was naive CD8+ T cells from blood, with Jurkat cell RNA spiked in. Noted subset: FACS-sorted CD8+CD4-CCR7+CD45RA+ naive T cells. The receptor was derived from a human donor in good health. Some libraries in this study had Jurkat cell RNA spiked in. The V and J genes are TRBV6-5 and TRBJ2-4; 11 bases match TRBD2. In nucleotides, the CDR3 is TGTGCCAGCGGAAGACTAGCGGGACTAGTTGGAACCAAAAACATTCAGTACTTC. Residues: CASGRLAGLVGTKNIQYF.